This T cell receptor (beta chain) derives from a study of early T cells in non-severe SARS-CoV-2 infection. The overall study: RNA in bulk from unsorted whole blood was sequenced, and chains were unpaired.

The germline gives CDR1 MNHEY, CDR2 SVGAGI. With V trimmed by 2 bases and J by 3 bases, 10 bases remained unmatched. This CDR3 comprises 17 residues. MiXCR, applied by TCRdb to the 5' RACE reads, yields one record per CDR3 protein. The table shows more than 25,000 distinct CDR3 sequences, with 5.3% occurring only once. The sequenced material came from whole blood. The J gene is TRBJ2-3, the V gene TRBV6-5; 8 bases fit TRBD2. The source is an adult who was a healthcare worker with PCR-confirmed SARS-CoV-2 infection or an uninfected control (not recorded which). This CDR3 reads CASSYPPPGGGTDTQYF. In DNA form, the CDR3 reads TGTGCCAGCAGTTACCCCCCCCCGGGAGGGGGGACAGATACGCAGTATTTT.